This section outlines one TCR beta chain sequence together with its context. Original analysis: Reference gene primers were amplified, and this amplification served to estimate nucleated cell counts. The protocol was immunoSEQ multiplex PCR, while the TCRdb copy is restricted to in-frame clones and leaves out a portion. V and J calls and clone size are those listed in that table; D and trimming were worked out from the DNA. This sample yields 150,000 to 200,000 clones, of which over 85% are seen a single time; 18% belongs to the top ten. This sample was included in a study of blood T cell repertoires in COVID-19. Study background: PBMCs, B-cell-depleted T cells, or T cells were the source of the cDNA or gDNA that made up the material.

CDR1 and CDR2 (germline): SGHRS, YFSETQ. CDR3 length: 14 amino acids. With 3 bases clipped from V and 7 bases from J, the junction kept 8 bases outside the gene matches. V and J are TRBV5-1 and TRBJ1-2; 8 bases map to TRBD1. Sequencing input: peripheral blood. This receptor was identified in a man between 60 and 70 years old with active or convalescent COVID-19. CDR3 DNA: TGCGCCAGCAGCTCGACAGACAGGGGAGGTGGCTACACCTTC. As protein: CASSSTDRGGGYTF. Based on the CDR3 plus reference TRBV5-1 and TRBJ1-2, the full variable domain is KAGVTQTPRYLIKTRGQQVTLSCSPISGHRSVSWYQQTPGQGLQFLFEYFSETQRNKGNFPGRFSGRQFSNSRSEMNVSTLELGDSALYLCASSSTDRGGGYTFGSGTRLTVV.